The clone carrying this T cell receptor (beta chain) was recorded only once. Its antigen is as yet unknown. These data belong to a study of shared clonotypes between healthy human individuals. Overall study findings and caveats: Among non-shared clonotypes, generation probabilities were lower than among those shared by all four donors.

Germline CDR1 and CDR2: MDHEN and SYDVKM. This CDR3 is 15 amino acids long. V was clipped by 6 bases and J by 4 bases, with 17 bases between them. Clones were read by immunoSEQ multiplex PCR, and TCRdb kept only the in-frame ones, dropping some. The repertoire holds approximately 640,000 clones, with 72% as singletons. The chain couples TRBV28 to TRBJ2-3; perhaps TRBD1 as D (5 bases). The source is a woman aged 25 to 39 in good health. Sequencing was done on a sample of memory CD4+ T cells sorted from blood. Regarding subset: CD45RA-negative fraction. This CDR3 reads CASRGHLLSADTQYF. The CDR3 nucleotides are TGTGCCAGCAGAGGACACTTGTTGAGCGCAGATACGCAGTATTTT.